This record looks at one T cell receptor (beta chain) sequence and its context. The antigen remains unidentified. The CDR3 consists of 16 residues. Trimming shortened V by 1 base and J by 3 bases, and 15 bases separated the two germline ends. The germline V gene encodes CDR1 LNHDA and CDR2 SQIVND (reference sequence). The data belong to a study of shared clonotypes between healthy human individuals. Across the whole study: Researchers assigned three CD4 naive, three CD4 memory, two CD8 naive and one CD8 memory plate to each donor.

The repertoire was sequenced with immunoSEQ multiplex PCR; TCRdb's copy has only in-frame clones and lacks some. The data contain under 650,000 clones, almost 97% of them singletons. Study-level results: Generation probabilities were higher for clonotypes shared across all four sorted-subset donors than for unshared ones.

Sequenced material: naive CD4+ T cells sorted from blood. Documented subset: CD45RA+ positively selected. The clonotype comes from a woman under 40 in good health. The chain uses TRBV19 and TRBJ1-1, with TRBD1 as a possible D gene (6 bases). The CDR3 protein is CASSIGLRGAYTEAFF. Written as DNA, the CDR3 is TGTGCCAGTAGTATAGGTCTAAGGGGGGCGTACACTGAAGCTTTCTTT.